A single sample is the source of the 19 T cell receptor beta chains below, sequenced in a study of response to subunit inactivated influenza vaccine. Each CDR3 protein is one row after TCRdb ran MiXCR on the RT-PCR reads. The sample shows about 310,000 distinct CDR3 sequences, 20% to 25% of them seen only once. The sample was PBMCs from blood, taken 21 months after vaccination. These receptor sequences come from a man aged 50 to 69 who received an inactivated influenza vaccine.

This clonotype was counted many times. The CDR3 sequence: CASSLSQSSGNTIYF. For the CDR3, the DNA is TGTGCCAGCAGCTTATCACAGAGCTCTGGAAACACCATATATTTT. This chain joins TRBV7-9 and TRBJ1-3; D is ambiguous. Trimming removed 2 bases from V and 0 bases from J, with 8 bases in between. The CDR3 runs to 15 residues. Germline loops: CDR1 SEHNR, CDR2 FQNEAQ (reference sequence).

This clonotype was seen a few times. V gene TRBV20-1 combines with J gene TRBJ2-1; D not certain. The CDR3 totals 14 residues. Germline V gene lookup returns CDR1 DFQATT and CDR2 SNEGSKA (reference sequence). The V end was cut by 5 bases, the J end by 0 bases, with 11 bases between. The CDR3 spells CSAPSAHSYNEQFF. The CDR3 coding sequence is TGCAGTGCTCCAAGTGCCCACTCCTACAATGAGCAGTTCTTC.

V is TRBV24-1 and J is TRBJ2-1; D perhaps matches TRBD2 (5 bases). V was shortened by 4 bases and J by 4 bases, with 13 bases between the two germline ends. The length of the CDR3 is 15 residues. Germline CDR1 is KGHDR and CDR2 is SFDVKD. The CDR3 DNA sequence: TGTGCCACCAGTGACCCTGCGTGGAGGTACAATGAGCAGTTCTTC. Its protein is CATSDPAWRYNEQFF.

The V gene is TRBV2, the J gene TRBJ1-1; D unresolved. Germline assignment: CDR1 SNHLY and CDR2 FYNNEI. The CDR3 is 13 amino acids. V was trimmed by 6 bases and J by 0 bases, leaving 8 bases between them. The CDR3 region is CASRELMNTEAFF. For the CDR3, the DNA is TGTGCCAGCAGGGAGCTCATGAACACTGAAGCTTTCTTT. Using reference TRBV2 and TRBJ1-1 for the parts outside the CDR3, the full variable domain is EPEVTQTPSHQVTQMGQEVILRCVPISNHLYFYWYRQILGQKVEFLVSFYNNEISEKSEIFDDQFSVERPDGSNFTLKIRSTKLEDSAMYFCASRELMNTEAFFGQGTRLTVV.

This clonotype was detected a few times. This chain's CDR3 is CASSQGQGLYSPLHF. As DNA, the CDR3 is TGTGCCAGCAGCCAAGGCCAGGGGCTCTATTCACCCCTCCACTTT. The J gene is TRBJ1-6, the V gene TRBV3-1; D might be TRBD1 (6 bases). V gave up 1 base and J gave up 8 bases, with 12 bases separating them. This CDR3 spans 15 amino acids. The germline gives CDR1 LGHDT, CDR2 YNNKEL (reference sequence).

The J gene is TRBJ1-6, the V gene TRBV6-5; D is uncertain. The germline gives CDR1 MNHEY, CDR2 SVGAGI. This CDR3 is built from 14 residues. V was trimmed by 4 bases and J by 10 bases, leaving 14 bases between them. CDR3 sequence reads: CASSWTQRESPLHF. The CDR3 coding sequence is TGTGCCAGCAGTTGGACCCAGAGAGAGTCACCCCTCCACTTT.

The chain combines TRBV25-1 with TRBJ2-1; no firm D call. The V gene lost 6 bases and the J gene lost 0 bases, with 12 bases spanning the gap. The CDR3 length is 15 residues. Germline V gene data show CDR1 as MGHDK and CDR2 as SYGVNS. The CDR3 is CASSQPGSSYNEQFF. The CDR3 region has the DNA TGTGCCAGCAGCCAGCCCGGTAGCTCCTACAATGAGCAGTTCTTC.

This chain uses TRBV30 with TRBJ1-5; D remains unclear. V was trimmed by 1 base and J by 2 bases, leaving 6 bases between them. Germline V gene sequence: CDR1 GTSNPN, CDR2 SVGIG (reference sequence). The CDR3 runs to 13 residues. The CDR3 region is CAWSAGGNQPQHF. The CDR3, as DNA: TGTGCCTGGAGTGCCGGGGGCAATCAGCCCCAGCATTTT.

This clonotype was counted between two and nine times. The rearrangement joins TRBV12-3 or TRBV12-4 to TRBJ2-5; 8 nucleotides line up with TRBD2. Germline trimming cut 3 bases from V and 2 bases from J; bases unmatched to any gene: 8. The CDR3 spans 16 residues. CDR3 region: CASSFFGTRAQETQYF. The CDR3 coding sequence is TGTGCCAGCAGTTTCTTCGGGACTAGGGCACAAGAGACCCAGTACTTC.

This clonotype turned up a few times. The rearrangement joins TRBV27 to TRBJ2-3; D may be TRBD1 (6 bases). V shed 0 bases and J shed 4 bases, with 8 bases lying between them. Germline values: CDR1 MNHEY, CDR2 SMNVEV (reference sequence). The CDR3 extends over 14 amino acids. The CDR3 region is CASSLSRGPDTQYF. The CDR3 DNA sequence: TGTGCCAGCAGTTTATCCAGGGGCCCAGATACGCAGTATTTT.

This clonotype was seen more than once but under ten times. The chain employs TRBV6-4 and TRBJ1-1; D ambiguous. There are 13 residues in the CDR3. The V gene's germline CDR1 is MRHNA and CDR2 SNTAGT. Trimming took 5 bases from V and 8 from J, leaving 15 bases between them. CDR3 sequence reads: CASSISPGLEAFF. Written as DNA, the CDR3 is TGTGCCAGCAGTATCTCGCCTGGGTTGGAAGCTTTCTTT.

The rearrangement joins TRBV5-1 to TRBJ2-1; 14 nucleotides agree with TRBD2. In germline, CDR1 is SGHRS, CDR2 YFSETQ. CDR3 size: 16 residues. Losses at the gene ends were 2 bases for V and 8 bases for J; bases not matched to a gene: 6. DNA for the CDR3: TGCGCCAGCAGCTTTGGGACTAGCGGGAGAGACGATGAGCAGTTCTTC. Its translation: CASSFGTSGRDDEQFF. The full variable domain, in which reference TRBV5-1 and TRBJ2-1 provide the parts outside the CDR3, is KAGVTQTPRYLIKTRGQQVTLSCSPISGHRSVSWYQQTPGQGLQFLFEYFSETQRNKGNFPGRFSGRQFSNSRSEMNVSTLELGDSALYLCASSFGTSGRDDEQFFGPGTRLTVL.

The chain links TRBV7-9 to TRBJ2-5; 9 nucleotides match TRBD2. CDR3 size: 15 residues. The germline V gene has CDR1 SEHNR and CDR2 FQNEAQ (reference sequence). With 5 bases clipped from V and 2 bases from J, the junction kept 6 bases outside the gene matches. The CDR3 here is CASSKKTSGQETQYF. CDR3 sequence (DNA): TGTGCCAGCAGCAAGAAGACTAGCGGACAAGAGACCCAGTACTTC.

This clonotype was counted only a few times. This chain links TRBV10-3 with TRBJ1-2; D is ambiguous. The CDR3 sequence is 14 residues long. Germline V gene lookup returns CDR1 ENHRY and CDR2 SYGVKD. The V gene lost 0 bases and the J gene lost 2 bases, with 7 bases spanning the gap. The CDR3 is CAISESLENYGYTF. For the CDR3, the DNA is TGTGCCATCAGTGAGTCGTTAGAAAACTATGGCTACACCTTC.

The rearrangement joins TRBV7-9 to TRBJ2-1; TRBD2 matches at 8 bases. The V gene's germline CDR1 is SEHNR and CDR2 FQNEAQ (reference sequence). J gave up 7 bases and V 3 bases, and 8 bases lay outside the gene matches. The CDR3 consists of 15 residues. In DNA, the CDR3 is TGTGCCAGCAGCTTGGGGGTGGGGACTAGGAATGAGCAGTTCTTC. This translates into CASSLGVGTRNEQFF.

The chain employs TRBV21-1 and TRBJ1-4; the D call of TRBD1 is as the table states it, not checked on the DNA. TRBV21-1 is a pseudogene locus. This CDR3 is 15 amino acids long. The CDR3, as DNA: TGTGCCAGCAGCAAAGGGCTCCGGGGGCTTGAAAAACTGTTTTTT. Its translation is CASSKGLRGLEKLFF.

This clonotype has just a few counts. The rearrangement uses TRBV29-1 and TRBJ2-1, with 10 positions matching TRBD2. CDR3 length: 15 residues. CDR1 SQVTM and CDR2 ANQGSEA come from the germline V gene. V lost 6 bases and J lost 8; bases outside the gene matches: 13. CDR3 nucleotide sequence: TGCAGCGTCCTTACCAGCCAGCGGGGGGGCGATGAGCAGTTCTTC. This sequence encodes CSVLTSQRGGDEQFF.

This rearrangement joins TRBV18 to TRBJ2-1; 8 bases agree with TRBD2. With V trimmed by 0 bases and J by 6 bases, 4 bases remained unmatched. In germline, CDR1 is KGHSH, CDR2 LQKENI. The length of the CDR3 is 15 residues. The CDR3 bases are TGTGCCAGCTCACCACCGGGACTAGGTCCCAATGAGCAGTTCTTC. Protein product: CASSPPGLGPNEQFF.

This clonotype came up a few times. This rearrangement joins TRBV11-2 to TRBJ1-2; the D gene is possibly TRBD1 (6 bases). V lost 3 bases, J lost 4 bases, and 18 bases lay in between. Germline CDR1 and CDR2: SGHAT and FQNNGV. There are 16 residues in the CDR3. The CDR3: CASSFEQGAVGYGYTF. The CDR3 nucleotides read TGTGCCAGCAGCTTCGAACAGGGCGCCGTGGGCTATGGCTACACCTTC.